This TCR beta chain was obtained from a study of cytomegalovirus exposure and HLA in healthy donors. Findings and limits, study-wide: Analyses of presence/absence relied on an assumption of roughly uniform sequencing depth across donors.

With V trimmed by 0 bases and J by 0 bases, 6 bases remained unmatched. Looked up from germline, CDR1 is LNHDA and CDR2 is SQIVND (reference sequence). The CDR3 covers 17 residues. Vbeta (60) and Jbeta (13) primers were used in the PCR. In the original analysis: In a later analysis, approximately 73 million unique TCR beta chains included roughly 11 million shared by two or more donors. Profiled with immunoSEQ multiplex PCR; TCRdb holds only in-frame clones, not every one. The DNA gave D and trimming, while V, J and clone size come from that table. The sample lists 100,000 to 150,000 clones, 60% to 85% occurring once. Worth noting for this clone: Its antigen is undetermined.

The rearrangement joins TRBV19 to TRBJ2-3, with TRBD2 matching 7 bases. The sequenced material came from PBMCs. The receptor comes from a human donor in good health. The CDR3 here is CASSIDPGRGSTDTQYF. CDR3 DNA sequence: TGTGCCAGTAGTATAGATCCGGGGCGGGGGAGCACAGATACGCAGTATTTT.